A selection of T cell receptor beta chains follows, all from one sample in a study of vaccination and CD4 T cells after COVID-19. TCRdb recomputed calls from the PCR reads with MiXCR, one row per CDR3 protein. Seen here are more than 12,000 distinct CDR3 sequences, 50% to 55% observed once, and the top ten hold 12%. Which antigens these TCRs recognize remains unknown. Sequences were obtained from CD4+ T cells from blood, cultured in vitro. The source is a human donor who had recovered from COVID-19. The CDR3 runs from the conserved cysteine through the conserved F or W.

cdr3_length j_call v_call cdr3_aa
10 TRBJ2-1 TRBV2 CASRYNEQFF
16 TRBJ1-5 TRBV20-1 CSAPKGGGVNNQPQHF
13 TRBJ2-2 TRBV24-1 CATRVSITGELFF
14 TRBJ2-3 TRBV6-2/TRBV6-3 CASKAGPEPDTQYF
16 TRBJ1-3 TRBV6-2/TRBV6-3 CASRPTTIYSGNTIYF
14 TRBJ2-1 TRBV28 CASIPGGPYNEQFF
12 TRBJ2-7 TRBV10-3 CAISVQGDEQYF
14 TRBJ2-3 TRBV20-1 CSAGIAGGSDTQYF
13 TRBJ2-1 TRBV29-1 CSGSRSSYNEQFF
17 TRBJ2-2 TRBV5-5 CASSLAPLGRATGELFF
16 TRBJ1-2 TRBV20-1 CSARDPGQPANYGYTF
17 TRBJ1-1 TRBV20-1 CSARPSPRRLLNTEAFF
15 TRBJ2-4 TRBV19 CASKKGSRAKNIQYF
15 TRBJ1-5 TRBV6-1 CASRDTFYGNQPQHF
19 TRBJ2-5 TRBV7-9 CASSPWGQGGENYQETQYF
14 TRBJ2-3 TRBV30 CAWRALSSTDTQYF
15 TRBJ2-4 TRBV6-2/TRBV6-3 CASRPGGQVRDIQYF
18 TRBJ2-5 TRBV11-2 CASSPPVRLAGGGETQYF
14 TRBJ2-3 TRBV30 CAWIGGLSTDTQYF
12 TRBJ1-6 TRBV28 CASSPIPPTLHF
14 TRBJ2-7 TRBV7-9 CASSPYAGGGEQYF
13 TRBJ1-2 TRBV30 CAWTSDRGRGYTF
15 TRBJ2-5 TRBV12-1 CASSPTSEAQETQYF
12 TRBJ2-5 TRBV30 CAWSATGETQYF
13 TRBJ2-2 TRBV20-1 CSARDEPPGELFF
14 TRBJ2-1 TRBV12-3/TRBV12-4 CASSTIAGANEQFF
14 TRBJ1-2 TRBV7-9 CASSSGMGSHGYTF
14 TRBJ1-1 TRBV7-8 CASSGQIMNTEAFF
12 TRBJ2-3 TRBV12-3/TRBV12-4 CASSSARNTQYF
13 TRBJ1-1 TRBV30 CAWSPGFHTEAFF
15 TRBJ2-2 TRBV15 CATSGGGWDTGELFF
14 TRBJ2-5 TRBV2 CASRPTSGQETQYF
13 TRBJ2-3 TRBV20-1 CRAESPSTDTQYF
11 TRBJ2-7 TRBV27 CASSKVYEQYF
20 TRBJ2-7 TRBV14 CASSQEERQAPVWGVYEQYF
13 TRBJ1-6 TRBV20-1 CSAPGQGDSPLHF
15 TRBJ2-7 TRBV19 CASSIGASLSYEQYF
14 TRBJ2-3 TRBV20-1 CSARDPRSTDTQYF
20 TRBJ2-2 TRBV7-3 CASSLFKPEVVAGFAGELFF
15 TRBJ2-7 TRBV7-9 CASSIGQSPSYEQYF
16 TRBJ2-5 TRBV20-1 CSATKGLAGGQETQYF
15 TRBJ1-2 TRBV28 CASNLGGAPNYGYTF